This TCR beta chain was observed in a study of Ad26.COV2.S vaccination and SARS-CoV-2 variants. Germline V gives CDR1 MNHNY, CDR2 SVGAGI (reference sequence). V was pared by 5 bases and J by 9 bases, with 14 bases between. The CDR3 extends over 12 amino acids. Stated treatment: 15 to 20 received Ad26.COV2.S at low or high dose, single or two shots; about 5 received placebo; per-sample allocation not given. Vaccine and placebo recipients were sampled on day 63 after the first injection. Using immunoSEQ multiplex PCR, the repertoire was profiled, and TCRdb retains in-frame clones only, with some absent. Of roughly 500,000 clones detected, 87% appear once; the ten largest clones hold roughly 12%.

The sample in question was peripheral blood, obtained in a trial of Ad26.COV2.S vaccine versus placebo. This chain uses TRBV6-6 with TRBJ2-7; maybe TRBD2 (6 bases). The receptor comes from a person between 18 and 59 years old who received the Ad26.COV2.S COVID-19 vaccine or a placebo. The CDR3 DNA sequence: TGTGCCAGCAGTCCGTCGGAGGGTCCGCAGTACTTC. As protein: CASSPSEGPQYF.